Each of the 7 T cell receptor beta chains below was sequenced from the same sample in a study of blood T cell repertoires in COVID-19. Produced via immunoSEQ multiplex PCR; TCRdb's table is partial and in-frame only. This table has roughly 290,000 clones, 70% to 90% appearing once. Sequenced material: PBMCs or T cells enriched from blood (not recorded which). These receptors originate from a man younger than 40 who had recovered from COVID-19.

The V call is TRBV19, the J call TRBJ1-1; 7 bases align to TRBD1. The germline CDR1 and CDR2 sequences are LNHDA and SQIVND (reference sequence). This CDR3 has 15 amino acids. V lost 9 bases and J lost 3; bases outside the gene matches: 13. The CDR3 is CASEKMQGVHTEAFF. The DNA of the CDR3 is TGTGCCAGCGAAAAGATGCAGGGGGTACACACTGAAGCTTTCTTT.

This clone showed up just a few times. CDR3 in amino acids: CASSYDREQSYEQYF. The CDR3 coding sequence is TGTGCCAGCAGTTACGACAGGGAACAATCCTACGAGCAGTACTTC. V and J are TRBV5-4 and TRBJ2-7, with 7 bases aligning to TRBD1. The CDR3 runs to 15 residues. The V segment lost 5 bases and the J segment 1 base; nucleotides outside the gene matches: 9. The germline V gene has CDR1 SGHNT and CDR2 YYREEE (reference sequence).

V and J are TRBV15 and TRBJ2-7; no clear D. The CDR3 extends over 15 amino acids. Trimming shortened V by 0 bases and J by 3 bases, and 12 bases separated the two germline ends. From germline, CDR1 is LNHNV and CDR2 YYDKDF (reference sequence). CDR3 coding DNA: TGTGCCACCAGCAGAGAAAGACAAATTAACTACGAGCAGTACTTC. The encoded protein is CATSRERQINYEQYF.

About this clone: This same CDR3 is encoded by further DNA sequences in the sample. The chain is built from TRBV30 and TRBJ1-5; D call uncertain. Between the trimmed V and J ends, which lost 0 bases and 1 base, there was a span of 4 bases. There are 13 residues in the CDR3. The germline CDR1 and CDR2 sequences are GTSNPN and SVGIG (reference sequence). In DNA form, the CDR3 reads TGTGCCTGGAGTGTACGGAGCAATCAGCCCCAGCATTTT. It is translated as CAWSVRSNQPQHF.

In DNA form, the CDR3 reads TGTGCCAGCAGCTTGGATACTAGGGACAGGACGGAAAAACTGTTTTTT. It specifies CASSLDTRDRTEKLFF. V is TRBV5-6 and J is TRBJ1-4, with TRBD1 matching over 8 bases. This CDR3 has 16 amino acids. V shed 0 bases, J shed 8 bases, and the junction held 9 bases outside the gene matches. In germline, CDR1 is SGHDT, CDR2 YYEEEE.

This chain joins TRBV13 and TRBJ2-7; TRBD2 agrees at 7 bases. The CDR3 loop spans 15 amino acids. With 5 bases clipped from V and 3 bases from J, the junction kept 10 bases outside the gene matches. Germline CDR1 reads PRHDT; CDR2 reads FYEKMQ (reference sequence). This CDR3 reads CASSAGGGLDYEQYF. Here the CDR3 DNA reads TGTGCCAGCAGCGCTGGCGGGGGACTTGACTACGAGCAGTACTTC.

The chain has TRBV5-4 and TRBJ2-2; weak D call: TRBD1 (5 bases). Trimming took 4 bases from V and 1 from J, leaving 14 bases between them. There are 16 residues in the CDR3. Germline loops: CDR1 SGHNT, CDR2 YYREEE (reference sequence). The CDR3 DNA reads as TGTGCCAGCAGCCCACTCAGGGTGGGGAACACCGGGGAGCTGTTTTTT. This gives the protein CASSPLRVGNTGELFF.